The 8 T cell receptor beta chains below all came from one sample that was sequenced in a study of T cells in Graves' hyperthyroidism and ophthalmopathy. Amplified TCR beta CDR3 regions came from RNA transcripts. The TCR CDR3 first-round RT-PCR relied on the HTBI primer set. TCRdb reprocessed the multiplex PCR reads with MiXCR, giving one entry per CDR3 protein. Of approximately 600,000 distinct CDR3 sequences in the sample, around 16% were seen once. Sequenced input: blood. These receptors came from a woman in her twenties or thirties with Graves' hyperthyroidism.

This clonotype was observed many times. CDR3 protein: CASGSAGQGNTYEQYF. CDR3 nucleotides: TGTGCCAGCGGCAGCGCGGGACAGGGAAATACCTACGAGCAGTACTTC. J is TRBJ2-7 and V is TRBV28, with 9 positions matching TRBD1. The CDR3 loop spans 16 amino acids. J was trimmed by 2 bases and V by 8 bases; bases with no gene match: 13. From germline, CDR1 is MDHEN and CDR2 SYDVKM.

This clonotype was recorded at least ten times. The rearrangement uses TRBV18 and TRBJ1-5; D is uncertain. There are 14 residues in the CDR3. Trimming shortened V by 6 bases and J by 3 bases, and 12 bases separated the two germline ends. In germline, CDR1 is KGHSH, CDR2 LQKENI. CDR3 sequence (DNA): TGTGCCAGCTCCCCCGTCCCTCTCAATCAGCCCCAGCATTTT. It translates to CASSPVPLNQPQHF.

This clonotype was counted between two and nine times. The chain joins TRBV6-5 to TRBJ1-6; possible D gene TRBD1, 5 bases. CDR1 is MNHEY, CDR2 SVGAGI, per germline. V lost 5 bases to trimming and J lost 9 bases, with 14 bases between them. The CDR3 consists of 14 residues. The CDR3 protein is CASSILQGGSPLHF. CDR3 DNA sequence: TGTGCCAGCAGTATCCTCCAGGGCGGTTCACCCCTCCACTTT.

This clonotype was picked up many times. The rearrangement uses TRBV18 and TRBJ2-4; weak D call: TRBD1 (6 bases). Deletions cut 3 bases from V and 8 bases from J, with 11 bases between. CDR1 is KGHSH, CDR2 LQKENI, per germline. The CDR3 has 13 residues. CDR3 amino acids: CASSPYRVDIQYF. DNA of the CDR3: TGTGCCAGCTCACCGTACAGGGTTGACATTCAGTACTTC.

This clonotype was seen many times. In nucleotides, the CDR3 is TGTGCCAGCAGTTATGAGACCTACAATGAGCAGTTCTTC. It translates to CASSYETYNEQFF. The chain combines TRBV6-2 or TRBV6-3 with TRBJ2-1; D gene ambiguous. Germline assignment: CDR1 MNHEY and CDR2 SVGEGT. CDR3 length: 13 residues. Deletions cut 3 bases from V and 2 bases from J, with 5 bases between.

This clonotype has ten or more counts. The V gene is TRBV12-3 or TRBV12-4, the J gene TRBJ2-7; D is perhaps TRBD1 (7 bases). The V end lost 3 bases, the J end lost 2 bases, and 17 bases lay between the germline ends. The CDR3 has 16 residues. The CDR3, as DNA: TGTGCCAGCAGTTTCGTCGGAGGGGGCTATACCTACGAGCAGTACTTC. Protein: CASSFVGGGYTYEQYF.

This clonotype has ten or more counts. V usage is TRBV3-1 and J usage is TRBJ2-1; 7 nucleotides align to TRBD2. This CDR3 is 14 amino acids long. The ends lost 4 bases at V and 8 bases at J; junction bases unmatched: 8. In germline, CDR1 is LGHDT, CDR2 YNNKEL (reference sequence). The CDR3 region is CASSLRTRWDEQFF. The CDR3 DNA is TGTGCCAGCAGCCTTCGGACTAGGTGGGATGAGCAGTTCTTC.

This clonotype turned up a few times. The chain has TRBV3-1 and TRBJ1-4, with TRBD1 identical over 8 bases. Germline assignment: CDR1 LGHDT and CDR2 YNNKEL (reference sequence). This CDR3 region has 15 residues. Trimming cost V 4 bases and J 6 bases; bases outside gene matches: 7. The CDR3 DNA reads TGTGCCAGCAGCCCCGAGGACAGGGATGATGAAAAACTGTTTTTT. It specifies CASSPEDRDDEKLFF.